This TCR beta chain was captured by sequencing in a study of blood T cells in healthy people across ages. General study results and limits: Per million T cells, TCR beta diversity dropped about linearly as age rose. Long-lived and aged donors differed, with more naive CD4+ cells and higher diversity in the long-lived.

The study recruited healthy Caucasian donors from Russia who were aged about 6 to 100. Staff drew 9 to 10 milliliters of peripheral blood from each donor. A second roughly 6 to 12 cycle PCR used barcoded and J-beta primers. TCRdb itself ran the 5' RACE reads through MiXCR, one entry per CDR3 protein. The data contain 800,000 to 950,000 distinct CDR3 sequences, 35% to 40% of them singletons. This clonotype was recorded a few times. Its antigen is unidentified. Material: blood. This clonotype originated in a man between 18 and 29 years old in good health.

In DNA, the CDR3 is TGCAGTGCTAGAGATCAGGTCGGGGGGAATGAGCAGTTCTTC. This sequence encodes CSARDQVGGNEQFF. The chain combines TRBV20-1 with TRBJ2-1; 7 nucleotides match TRBD2. The CDR3 is made up of 14 amino acids. Per the germline V gene, CDR1 is DFQATT and CDR2 is SNEGSKA (reference sequence). The trim removed 0 bases at V and 7 bases at J, leaving 6 bases unmatched.